Listed below are T cell receptor beta chains from one sample, sequenced in a study of cytomegalovirus exposure and HLA in healthy donors. Using immunoSEQ multiplex PCR, the repertoire was profiled, and TCRdb retains in-frame clones only, with some absent. The sample has over 200,000 clones; around 80% are singletons. The sample was PBMCs. These receptors were obtained from a woman in her sixties in good health and CMV-seropositive. The CDR3 runs from the conserved cysteine through the conserved F or W. The D gene is left open where the match is weak. A clone size is listed for some rows: how often the clone was seen (once, few, many), or a class if it is expanded.

cdr3_aa: CASSQRQGNGELFF
cdr3_nt: TGTGCCAGCAGCCAACGGCAGGGGAACGGGGAGCTGTTTTTT
j_call: TRBJ2-2
clone_size: -
v_call: TRBV4-2
d_call: -

cdr3_aa: CASGLGQGSTDTQYF
cdr3_nt: TGTGCTAGTGGTTTGGGACAGGGTAGCACAGATACGCAGTATTTT
j_call: TRBJ2-3
clone_size: -
v_call: TRBV12-5
d_call: TRBD1

cdr3_aa: CASSQNPGLAGFHEQFF
cdr3_nt: TGCGCCAGCAGCCAGAATCCGGGACTAGCGGGATTTCATGAGCAGTTCTTC
j_call: TRBJ2-1
clone_size: -
v_call: TRBV5-1
d_call: TRBD2

cdr3_aa: CASRNTGIGQPQHF
cdr3_nt: TGTGCCAGCAGAAACACAGGGATTGGCCAGCCCCAGCATTTT
j_call: TRBJ1-5
clone_size: -
v_call: TRBV6-5
d_call: -

cdr3_aa: CASSRKMTTGIGELFF
cdr3_nt: TGCGCCAGCAGCCGCAAGATGACGACAGGTATTGGGGAGCTGTTTTTT
j_call: TRBJ2-2
clone_size: few
v_call: TRBV4-3
d_call: -

cdr3_aa: CASSWGGSGGGNTGELFF
cdr3_nt: TGTGCCAGCAGCTGGGGGGGGAGCGGGGGAGGCAACACCGGGGAGCTGTTTTTT
j_call: TRBJ2-2
clone_size: few
v_call: TRBV5-4
d_call: TRBD2

cdr3_aa: CASSLATGRSPLHF
cdr3_nt: TGTGCCAGCAGCTTAGCGACAGGGCGTTCACCCCTCCACTTT
j_call: TRBJ1-6
clone_size: -
v_call: TRBV11-2
d_call: TRBD1

cdr3_aa: CATQGQETQYF
cdr3_nt: TGTGCCACACAGGGGCAAGAGACCCAGTACTTC
j_call: TRBJ2-5
clone_size: -
v_call: TRBV7-9
d_call: TRBD1

cdr3_aa: CASSGPSGRYWEQFF
cdr3_nt: TGTGCCAGTAGTGGTCCTAGCGGGAGGTATTGGGAGCAGTTCTTC
j_call: TRBJ2-1
clone_size: -
v_call: TRBV19
d_call: TRBD2

cdr3_aa: CASSKAVYQETQYF
cdr3_nt: TGTGCCAGCAGCAAAGCGGTGTACCAAGAGACCCAGTACTTC
j_call: TRBJ2-5
clone_size: -
v_call: TRBV9
d_call: -

cdr3_aa: CASSLVGLATNTGELFF
cdr3_nt: TGTGCCAGCAGCTTGGTAGGACTAGCGACCAACACCGGGGAGCTGTTTTTT
j_call: TRBJ2-2
clone_size: -
v_call: TRBV5-6
d_call: TRBD2

cdr3_aa: CASSEGARGDTEAFF
cdr3_nt: TGTGCCAGCAGCGAGGGGGCGCGGGGGGACACTGAAGCTTTCTTT
j_call: TRBJ1-1
clone_size: few
v_call: TRBV9
d_call: TRBD1

cdr3_aa: CSVLGLAGSPDTQYF
cdr3_nt: TGCAGCGTGCTCGGACTAGCGGGATCGCCAGATACGCAGTATTTT
j_call: TRBJ2-3
clone_size: -
v_call: TRBV29-1
d_call: TRBD2

cdr3_aa: CASSLGGLLYEQYF
cdr3_nt: TGTGCCAGCAGTCTGGGGGGACTGCTCTACGAGCAGTACTTC
j_call: TRBJ2-7
clone_size: -
v_call: TRBV6-5
d_call: -

cdr3_aa: CASTPGGGYTF
cdr3_nt: TGTGCCAGCACCCCCGGGGGGGGCTACACCTTC
j_call: TRBJ1-2
clone_size: few
v_call: TRBV7-9
d_call: -

cdr3_aa: CASSLNPGYEQYF
cdr3_nt: TGTGCCAGCAGCCTCAACCCGGGGTACGAGCAGTACTTC
j_call: TRBJ2-7
clone_size: once
v_call: TRBV28
d_call: -